This T cell receptor beta chain was sequenced in a study of blood T cell repertoires in COVID-19. This table comes from immunoSEQ multiplex PCR, and its TCRdb copy is limited to in-frame clones, with some not included. This sample has 150,000 to 200,000 clones, with less than 90% found just once. Between the trimmed V and J ends, which lost 3 bases and 10 bases, there was a span of 8 bases. Germline CDR1 reads KGHDR; CDR2 reads SFDVKD. This CDR3 has 11 amino acids. The source of this sequence is a woman in her sixties or seventies with COVID-19, enrolled during active disease. Sequencing used peripheral blood. The rearrangement uses TRBV24-1 and TRBJ1-1; D uncertain. The CDR3 DNA follows: TGTGCCACCAGTGATCGTTCAGGAGCTTTCTTT. Translating gives CATSDRSGAFF.